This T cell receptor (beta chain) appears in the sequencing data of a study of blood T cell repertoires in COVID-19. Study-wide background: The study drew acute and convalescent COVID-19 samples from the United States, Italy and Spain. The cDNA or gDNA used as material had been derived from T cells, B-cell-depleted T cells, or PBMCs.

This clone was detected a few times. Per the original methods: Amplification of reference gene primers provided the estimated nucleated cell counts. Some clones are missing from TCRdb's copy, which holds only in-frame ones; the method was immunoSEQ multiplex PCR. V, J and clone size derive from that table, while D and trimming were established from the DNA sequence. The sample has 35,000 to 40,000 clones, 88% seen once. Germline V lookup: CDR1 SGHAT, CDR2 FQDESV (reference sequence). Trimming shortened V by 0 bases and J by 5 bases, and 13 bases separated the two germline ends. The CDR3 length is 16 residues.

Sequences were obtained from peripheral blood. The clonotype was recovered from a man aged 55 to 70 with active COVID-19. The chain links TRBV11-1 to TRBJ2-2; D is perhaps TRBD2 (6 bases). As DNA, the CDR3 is TGTGCCAGCAGCTTAGCGTGGGAGGCAGAGACCGGGGAGCTGTTTTTT. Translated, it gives CASSLAWEAETGELFF.